This TCR beta chain was sequenced in a study of shared clonotypes between healthy human individuals. Each PCR replicate from the sorted subsets contained around 200 ng DNA, which is 25,000 to 30,000 T cell genomes. The repertoire was sequenced with immunoSEQ multiplex PCR; TCRdb's copy has only in-frame clones and lacks some. The repertoire holds over a million clones, roughly 95% seen once, with 0.95% to 1.5% in the top ten. The source of this sequence is a man under 40 in good health. The source material was naive CD4+ T cells sorted from blood. Subset described: CD45RA+ positively selected.

The CDR3 DNA reads TGTGCCAGCAGTGAATCAAGGGGGCGCGGGAAGACCCAGTACTTC. Protein product: CASSESRGRGKTQYF. The chain joins TRBV25-1 to TRBJ2-5, with TRBD1 as a possible D gene (7 bases). This CDR3 is built from 15 residues. V gave up 1 base and J gave up 6 bases, with 15 bases separating them. CDR1 and CDR2 from the germline V gene are MGHDK and SYGVNS.